In its sample, the clone carrying this TCR beta chain was seen many times. What it binds is unknown. The data stem from a study of Graves' ophthalmopathy and Graves' hyperthyroidism. PBMCs came from roughly 9.2 ml of fresh peripheral blood. Study-wide findings and caveats: In blood appeared most of the expanded thyroid clonotypes whose frequency exceeded 0.001. Its predictions of ophthalmopathy progression gave the model around 71% sensitivity and 72.22% specificity. Between ophthalmopathy and stable hyperthyroidism, a 13-signature model drew a separation with about 88% sensitivity and 81.08% specificity.

The V and J ends lost 2 bases and 2 bases, in that order; junction bases with no gene match: 7. Germline lookup yields CDR1 SGHAT and CDR2 FQDESV (reference sequence). The length of the CDR3 is 16 residues. From RNA, the CDR3 regions of TCR beta chains were amplified and sequenced. The first round was an RT-PCR with HTBI primers, and the second round was a multiplex PCR. TCRdb re-analysed the multiplex PCR reads in MiXCR, keeping a single row per CDR3 protein. This sample carries 400,000 to 450,000 distinct CDR3 sequences, more than 20% of them seen once, and the ten largest clones take roughly 3%. The specimen sequenced was peripheral blood. The J gene is TRBJ2-3, the V gene TRBV11-1; 7 positions match TRBD2. This TCR was sampled from a woman between 18 and 29 years old with stable Graves' hyperthyroidism. The CDR3 here is CASSLRREFYTDTQYF. As DNA, the CDR3 is TGTGCCAGCAGCTTAAGGCGGGAGTTTTACACAGATACGCAGTATTTT.